A selection of T cell receptor beta chains follows, all from one sample in a study of early T cells in non-severe SARS-CoV-2 infection. TCRdb analysed the 5' RACE reads with MiXCR anew, one entry per CDR3 protein. The sample lists 30,000 to 40,000 distinct CDR3 sequences, about 6% occurring once. The sequenced sample was whole blood. The origin of the receptors is an adult who was a healthcare worker with PCR-confirmed SARS-CoV-2 infection or an uninfected control (not recorded which). CDR3s include the opening cysteine and the closing phenylalanine or tryptophan. A D gene is named only where the DNA matches it firmly. Only part of the rows carry a size: once, few, many, or a class if the clone is expanded.

TGTGCCAGCATCGGACGGATGAACACTGAAGCTTTCTTT,CASIGRMNTEAFF,TRBJ1-1,TRBV5-8,.,.
TGTGCCATCAGTGAGTTTCGGGGACAGGGGAGTCAGCCCCAGCATTTT,CAISEFRGQGSQPQHF,TRBJ1-5,TRBV10-3,many,TRBD1
TGTGCCAGCAGCTTCCTCTCTGGGGCCAACGTCCTGACTTTC,CASSFLSGANVLTF,TRBJ2-6,TRBV5-8,.,.
TGTGCCACCTCGCCTCGCACAGATACGCAGTATTTT,CATSPRTDTQYF,TRBJ2-3,TRBV27,few,.
TGTGCCATCAGTGACCTGGGGTATAATTCACCCCTCCACTTT,CAISDLGYNSPLHF,TRBJ1-6,TRBV10-3,.,.
TGTGCCAGCACAGGGACGGAGAACTATGGCTACACCTTC,CASTGTENYGYTF,TRBJ1-2,TRBV25-1,many,.
TGTGCCAGCAGTCGATATGGAAACACCATATATTTT,CASSRYGNTIYF,TRBJ1-3,TRBV7-2,few,.
TGTGCCAGCAGCCCGTCCGGGGTTAGCACAGATACGCAGTATTTT,CASSPSGVSTDTQYF,TRBJ2-3,TRBV7-9,many,.
TGCAGTGCTAGAGATTTTGGGCAGGGGAGGAACTATGGCTACACCTTC,CSARDFGQGRNYGYTF,TRBJ1-2,TRBV20-1,many,.
TGCGCCAGCAGCCCAGGGGACAGCTCCTACAATGAGCAGTTCTTC,CASSPGDSSYNEQFF,TRBJ2-1,TRBV5-1,few,TRBD1
TGTGCCAGCAGCCAAGATCCCAGGGCTGGACAGCCCCAGCATTTT,CASSQDPRAGQPQHF,TRBJ1-5,TRBV3-1,many,.
TGTGCCAGCAGCCCTCTTCAGTCGAGAGCCTCGTTGCATGAAAAACTGTTTTTT,CASSPLQSRASLHEKLFF,TRBJ1-4,TRBV9,many,.
TGTGCCAGCAGTTTTTGGAACACTGAAGCTTTCTTT,CASSFWNTEAFF,TRBJ1-1,TRBV5-4,.,.
TGTGCCAGCAGGAACACTCTAGGTTGGAGGGGAAACACCATATATTTT,CASRNTLGWRGNTIYF,TRBJ1-3,TRBV6-6,few,.
TGCAGTGGACAATTGAGTCAGGGGGCTCTCTATGGCTACACCTTC,CSGQLSQGALYGYTF,TRBJ1-2,TRBV20-1,many,TRBD1
TGTGCCAGCAGCGACCGGGAGCCCACTGAAGCTTTCTTT,CASSDREPTEAFF,TRBJ1-1,TRBV7-2,many,.
TGTGCCATCACAGGAGGGACGTATGGCTACACCTTC,CAITGGTYGYTF,TRBJ1-2,TRBV10-3,many,.
TGTGCCAGCAGCTTAGGCGGGGAGCAGTTTTTT,CASSLGGEQFF,TRBJ2-2,TRBV7-3,few,.
TGCAGTGCTAGACTCAACAGGGGGAACGAGCAGTACTTC,CSARLNRGNEQYF,TRBJ2-7,TRBV20-1,many,TRBD1
TGTGCCAGCAGCCCAGGGACAGGGGTCAACACCGGGGAGCTGTTTTTT,CASSPGTGVNTGELFF,TRBJ2-2,TRBV5-5,many,TRBD1
TGTGCCAGCAGCTTAGGCGGGGATAGCAATCAGCCCCAGCATTTT,CASSLGGDSNQPQHF,TRBJ1-5,TRBV7-8,many,.
TGTGCCAGCAGCCGGGACAGATCTAGCACAGATACGCAGTATTTT,CASSRDRSSTDTQYF,TRBJ2-3,TRBV7-9,many,TRBD1
TGTGCCTGGAGCAAAGGGGGGCCCTCACCCCTCCACTTT,CAWSKGGPSPLHF,TRBJ1-6,TRBV30,many,.
TGTGCCAGCAGTTTATTGGGGTCAGGATCTGTTAATTCACCCCTCCACTTT,CASSLLGSGSVNSPLHF,TRBJ1-6,TRBV12-3/TRBV12-4,many,.
TGTGCCAGCACTGTGACGGCCCCCTACAATGAGCAGTTCTTC,CASTVTAPYNEQFF,TRBJ2-1,TRBV12-3/TRBV12-4,many,.
TGTGCCAGCAGCTTAGGAGGACACTACGAGCAGTACTTC,CASSLGGHYEQYF,TRBJ2-7,TRBV11-3,many,.
TGTGCCAGCAGCTTAAGGGGGACCGGGGGAAGGGGCACAGATACGCAGTATTTT,CASSLRGTGGRGTDTQYF,TRBJ2-3,TRBV7-9,many,.
TGTGCCAGCAGCGGGACAGGGGCCGGGGAGCTGTTTTTT,CASSGTGAGELFF,TRBJ2-2,TRBV5-4,many,TRBD1